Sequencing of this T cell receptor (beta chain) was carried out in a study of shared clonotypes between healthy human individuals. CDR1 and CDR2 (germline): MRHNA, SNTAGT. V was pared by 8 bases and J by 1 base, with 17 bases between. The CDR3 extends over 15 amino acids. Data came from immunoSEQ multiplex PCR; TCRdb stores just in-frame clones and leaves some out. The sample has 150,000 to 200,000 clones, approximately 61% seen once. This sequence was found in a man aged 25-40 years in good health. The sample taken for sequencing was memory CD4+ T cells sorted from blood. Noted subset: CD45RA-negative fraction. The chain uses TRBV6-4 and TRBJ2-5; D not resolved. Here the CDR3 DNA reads TGTGCCAGCGATACCTTGTGGGCAGTCCAAGAGACCCAGTACTTC. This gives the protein CASDTLWAVQETQYF.